The T cell receptor beta chain under discussion was sequenced for a study of blood T cell repertoires in COVID-19 (dated by TCRdb to the early 2020s). At the level of the whole study: Collaborator samples came from the United States, Italy and Spain and covered acute and convalescent phases of COVID-19. The samples were drawn from two sources: the first 160 participants of the ongoing ImmuneRACE study, and 1,200 or so subjects contributed by 6 global collaborators. HLA class I and class II types, where available, came from metadata supplied by the sample provider rather than from assay-based typing. The prospective study material was composed of cDNA or gDNA derived from T cells, B-cell-depleted T cells, or PBMCs. Sample metadata almost always included a de-identified subject ID, COVID-19 status, age in years and sex. The dataset comprised deeply sampled blood TCRbeta repertoires from subjects exposed to, actively infected with, or recovered from COVID-19. The repertoires were released in a freely available public database intended as a resource for research on the immune response to SARS-CoV-2. On the study overall, not on this receptor specifically: The amount of clinical and demographic metadata varied by source and participant and was provided uncurated.

With respect to this clone: Its antigen is still unknown. Base-call qualities are not available, and no considerably larger clone is one nucleotide away.

TCRbeta CDR3 regions were amplified from genomic DNA by means of the immunoSEQ Assay, a bias-controlled multiplex PCR. Regarding the original processing steps: The number of nucleated cells in each sample was estimated from the amplification of reference gene primers within the assay. To quantify the absolute abundance of each unique TCRbeta CDR3 rearrangement, sequence reads were collapsed and filtered. For each sample, productive Simpson clonality was calculated by taking the square root of Simpson's diversity index across productive rearrangements. As stored in TCRdb, this immuneACCESS dataset retains in-frame rearrangements with V and J assigned. A fraction of the clones does not appear; measured against another copy, unresolved V genes explain less than half of the discrepancy, and the remainder lacks a known reason. V and J calls and clone size are copied from that table; D and trimming were computed from the DNA. The sample table shows roughly 90,000 clones, and more than 65% are seen once. The leading ten clones occupy roughly 15% of the sample.

The collaborating institutions used their own protocols to collect whole blood in K2EDTA tubes. Collaborator samples were shipped for TCRbeta analysis as frozen whole blood, isolated PBMCs, or DNA extracted from either sample type. For CDR1 and CDR2, the germline V gene lists SGHTA and FQGNSA. The CDR3 measures 14 amino acids from cysteine to phenylalanine. CDR3 DNA is the only sequence kept; it has 42 bases, read in frame from the first base. V is cut by 1 base and J by 4 bases, and the space between the germline ends is 10 bases. The source is a human donor in a cohort sampled during active COVID-19. What was sequenced was peripheral blood. The rearrangement joined TRBV7-2 to TRBJ1-2; the D gene lacks a confident call. The DNA reads TGTGCCAGCAGCTTAGAACTGGTCGGCTATGGCTACACCTTC. Its translation reads: CASSLELVGYGYTF.